Presented here are 2 T cell receptor beta chains from one specimen sequenced in a study of radiation and T cells in renal cell carcinoma. This sample's time point: blood 2 weeks post-SBRT. As for treatment: 15 Gy SBRT to primary tumor, nephrectomy 4 weeks later. The table came from immunoSEQ multiplex PCR; TCRdb's copy has only in-frame clones and leaves some out. The sample lists some 50,000 clones, roughly 78% seen once, with about 30% in the top ten. Specimen: blood, collected from a patient whose treatment included radiotherapy and nephrectomy. The receptors derive from a woman aged 70-85 years with renal cell carcinoma.

This clone was seen just once. The gene calls are TRBV10-3 and TRBJ2-2, with D possibly matching TRBD1 (6 bases). V was shortened by 10 bases and J by 2 bases, with 14 bases between the two germline ends. The CDR3 covers 14 residues. From germline, CDR1 is ENHRY and CDR2 SYGVKD. The DNA for the CDR3 is TGTGCCACCGAGGACAGCGCAAACACCGGGGAGCTGTTTTTT. Translating gives CATEDSANTGELFF.

This chain connects TRBV7-9 to TRBJ2-5; 7 positions match TRBD2. This CDR3 contains 16 residues. Germline V lookup: CDR1 SEHNR, CDR2 FQNEAQ (reference sequence). The trim removed 5 bases at V and 5 bases at J, leaving 14 bases unmatched. The CDR3 is CASSRTSEPARETQYF. CDR3 DNA: TGTGCCAGCAGCCGTACTAGCGAACCAGCCAGGGAGACCCAGTACTTC.